These T cell receptor beta chains were read from a single sample in a study of cytomegalovirus exposure and HLA in healthy donors. Here immunoSEQ multiplex PCR was the method, and the copy in TCRdb shows in-frame clones only, minus some. The repertoire holds around 170,000 clones, with 75% to 90% as singletons. Sequencing was carried out using PBMCs. The source is a woman aged 18-29 years in good health and CMV-seronegative. The CDR3 runs from the conserved cysteine through the conserved F or W. D genes are given only for firm matches. Clone size is given for some rows only: seen once, a few or many times, or a class if the clone is expanded.

>-|TRBJ2-1|TRBV6-5|-
CASSSGSAYNEQFF
TGTGCCAGCAGCTCAGGGTCCGCCTACAATGAGCAGTTCTTC
>TRBD1|TRBJ1-2|TRBV2|few
CASRRQGLAYGYTF
TGTGCCAGCAGAAGACAGGGTCTGGCCTATGGCTACACCTTC
>TRBD2|TRBJ2-3|TRBV13|-
CASSSDRGGSTDTQYF
TGTGCCAGCAGCTCGGACCGGGGGGGCAGCACAGATACGCAGTATTTT
>TRBD1|TRBJ2-1|TRBV4-2|-
CASSQRPGQGFYNEQFF
TGTGCCAGCAGCCAAAGACCGGGACAGGGTTTCTACAATGAGCAGTTCTTC
>-|TRBJ2-2|TRBV10-1|-
CASSDRVGVNTGELFF
TGCGCCAGCAGTGATCGGGTCGGGGTTAACACCGGGGAGCTGTTTTTT
>-|TRBJ2-1|TRBV28|-
CASSLRDSSYNEQFF
TGTGCCAGCAGTCTCCGGGACTCCTCCTACAATGAGCAGTTCTTC
>-|TRBJ1-1|TRBV5-1|-
CASSREVTVNTEAFF
TGCGCCAGCAGCCGCGAAGTTACGGTGAACACTGAAGCTTTCTTT
>TRBD1|TRBJ2-3|TRBV7-9|-
CASSSFRDREEKDTQYF
TGTGCCAGCAGCTCTTTCCGGGACAGGGAAGAAAAGGATACGCAGTATTTT
>-|TRBJ2-7|TRBV2|-
CASSEALANTYEQYF
TGTGCCAGCAGTGAAGCGCTTGCGAATACCTACGAGCAGTACTTC
>TRBD1|TRBJ1-1|TRBV6-5|-
CASRRQGGNTEAFF
TGTGCCAGCAGGCGACAGGGGGGGAATACTGAAGCTTTCTTT
>-|TRBJ1-3|TRBV28|-
CASSFSSHSGNTIYF
TGTGCCAGCAGTTTTAGCTCCCACTCTGGAAACACCATATATTTT
>-|TRBJ1-3|TRBV27|-
CASSFTQSGNTIYF
TGTGCCAGCAGTTTCACCCAGTCCGGAAACACCATATATTTT
>-|TRBJ1-1|TRBV7-9|-
CASAGESSTEAFF
TGTGCCAGCGCAGGGGAGTCGTCCACTGAAGCTTTCTTT
>-|TRBJ1-2|TRBV5-1|-
CASSLTQGDYGYTF
TGCGCCAGCAGTCTTACACAGGGTGACTATGGCTACACCTTC
>TRBD2|TRBJ2-7|TRBV19|-
CASTVQAGGRYEQYF
TGTGCCAGTACCGTACAAGCGGGAGGTCGGTACGAGCAGTACTTC
>-|TRBJ1-1|TRBV4-2|-
CASSQAQGGMNTEAFF
TGTGCCAGCAGCCAAGCCCAGGGAGGTATGAACACTGAAGCTTTCTTT
>TRBD1|TRBJ2-7|TRBV27|few
CASSPGQSYEQYF
TGTGCCAGCAGTCCGGGACAGTCCTACGAGCAGTACTTC
>TRBD1|TRBJ1-4|TRBV7-9|-
CASSPGTGLTNEKLFF
TGTGCCAGCAGCCCTGGGACAGGCCTCACTAATGAAAAACTGTTTTTT
>-|TRBJ1-5|TRBV7-2|-
CASSLMGLNSNQPQHF
TGTGCCAGCAGCCTTATGGGACTGAATAGCAATCAGCCCCAGCATTTT
>-|TRBJ2-1|TRBV7-8|-
CASSPGTGLSYNEQFF
TGTGCCAGCAGCCCAGGAACGGGATTATCCTACAATGAGCAGTTCTTC
>TRBD1|TRBJ1-2|TRBV7-8|-
CASSEGQGASTVYGYTF
TGTGCCAGCAGCGAAGGACAGGGGGCCTCCACCGTCTATGGCTACACCTTC
>TRBD2|TRBJ2-7|TRBV10-1|-
CASSEGVGGAYEQYF
TGCGCCAGCAGTGAGGGTGTCGGGGGGGCCTACGAGCAGTACTTC
>-|TRBJ2-7|TRBV19|few
CASSTSFGHYEQYF
TGTGCCAGTAGTACCTCCTTCGGTCACTACGAGCAGTACTTC
>-|TRBJ1-2|TRBV6-6|once
CASSQGGNYGYTF
TGTGCCAGCAGCCAGGGCGGAAACTATGGCTACACCTTC
>TRBD1|TRBJ2-5|TRBV11-2|-
CASTPQGQWGQETQYF
TGTGCCAGCACCCCTCAGGGACAGTGGGGACAAGAGACCCAGTACTTC
>TRBD1|TRBJ2-7|TRBV7-2|-
CASSLGQGIEQYF
TGTGCCAGCAGCCTGGGACAGGGGATCGAGCAGTACTTC
>TRBD2|TRBJ2-7|TRBV15|-
CATSRDPLAGGLSEQYF
TGTGCCACCAGCAGAGATCCCTTAGCGGGGGGGTTGAGCGAGCAGTACTTC
>-|TRBJ1-6|TRBV5-5|-
CASRHRDNSYNSPLHF
TGTGCCAGCAGGCACCGGGACAACTCCTATAATTCACCCCTCCACTTT